These T cell receptor beta chains were read from a single sample in a study of blood T cell repertoires in COVID-19. Some clones are missing from TCRdb's copy, which holds only in-frame ones; the method was immunoSEQ multiplex PCR. The table lists around 200,000 clones, around four fifths of them singletons. Specimen: peripheral blood. These receptors all stem from a woman aged 50 to 60 with acute or convalescent COVID-19. CDR3s include the opening cysteine and the closing phenylalanine or tryptophan. The order of the fields is clone size, D gene, V gene, J gene, CDR3 DNA, CDR3 protein. The D gene is left open where the match is weak. For some rows the clone size is stated as once, few or many, or as a class when expanded; others skip it.

once	-	TRBV6-1	TRBJ2-7	TGTGCCAGCAGTGAAGGGAGGTTCTCCTACGAGCAGTACTTC	CASSEGRFSYEQYF
few	TRBD2	TRBV4-2	TRBJ2-7	TGTGCCAGCAGCCAACCGAAACAAGGACTAGCGGGCTTCTCCTACGAGCAGTACTTC	CASSQPKQGLAGFSYEQYF
-	TRBD2	TRBV5-6	TRBJ2-7	TGTGCCAGCAGCTTGACTAGCGGGAGCCTCTACGAGCAGTACTTC	CASSLTSGSLYEQYF
-	-	TRBV18	TRBJ2-2	TGTGCCAGCTCACCATTCCAGGACATGAACACCGGGGAGCTGTTTTTT	CASSPFQDMNTGELFF
once	-	TRBV7-2	TRBJ1-3	TGTGCCAGCAGCTTCGTGGGGTTGGGGAGTGAAAACACCATATATTTT	CASSFVGLGSENTIYF
-	-	TRBV12-5	TRBJ2-2	TGTGCTAGTGGCCCAGGGTTTCGGGCGAACACCGGGGAGCTGTTTTTT	CASGPGFRANTGELFF
once	TRBD2	TRBV18	TRBJ2-3	TGTGCCAGCTCACCATCAGGGGCTAGCGGGAGGACCACAGATACGCAGTATTTT	CASSPSGASGRTTDTQYF
-	-	TRBV5-1	TRBJ1-5	TGCGCCAGCAGCCCGGGAGGCAATCAGCCCCAGCATTTT	CASSPGGNQPQHF
-	-	TRBV11-1	TRBJ2-5	TGTGCCAGCAGCTCGGCCCTCTACGGGAGCCAGTACTTC	CASSSALYGSQYF
-	TRBD2	TRBV28	TRBJ2-7	TGTGCCAGCAGACCCAGCGGGAGGCCCGAGCAGTACTTC	CASRPSGRPEQYF
once	TRBD1	TRBV5-4	TRBJ2-4	TGTGCCAGCAGCTTGGAAGGGGGCGGTTCCAAAAACATTCAGTACTTC	CASSLEGGGSKNIQYF
-	TRBD1	TRBV19	TRBJ2-7	TGTGCCAGTAGTCAGACAGGGTGGGGCTACGAGCAGTACTTC	CASSQTGWGYEQYF
-	-	TRBV2	TRBJ2-4	TGTGCCAGCAGTGAAGGGCAGGGACTCTCCGGCATTCAGTACTTC	CASSEGQGLSGIQYF
-	-	TRBV7-3	TRBJ2-7	TGTGCCAGCAGCTTACTCTTTCTCCCGTCCTACGAGCAGTACTTC	CASSLLFLPSYEQYF
once	TRBD1	TRBV6-5	TRBJ2-7	TGTGCCACCCAGGGGGACATCTACGAGCAGTACTTC	CATQGDIYEQYF
-	TRBD1	TRBV3-1/TRBV3-2	TRBJ1-2	TGTGCCAGCAGCCAGGATGGGACAGTCCTTTTCCCTGGCTACACCTTC	CASSQDGTVLFPGYTF
-	TRBD2	TRBV27	TRBJ2-1	TGTGCCAGCAGAAAGACTAGCCATGAGCAGTTCTTC	CASRKTSHEQFF